Detailed here is one T cell receptor beta chain. The source of the sample is a study of graft-versus-host responses after intestinal transplantation. This table comes from immunoSEQ multiplex PCR, and its TCRdb copy is limited to in-frame clones, with some not included. The top ten clones hold approximately 1.6% of a sample with about 57,000 clones, around 90% of them seen once. The J segment lost 1 base and the V segment lost 5 bases, leaving 5 bases of the junction unmatched. Per germline, CDR1 SGHTA and CDR2 FQGNSA. The CDR3 has 18 residues. The origin of this receptor is a human patient who received an intestinal transplant, so some T cells may come from the graft donor. The chain links TRBV7-2 to TRBJ2-6; 13 bases line up with TRBD2. The sequenced sample was PBMCs, obtained 26 days after transplant. The CDR3 loop reads CASSAWTSGRSGANVLTF. The CDR3 DNA reads as TGTGCCAGCAGCGCGTGGACTAGCGGGAGATCTGGGGCCAACGTCCTGACTTTC.